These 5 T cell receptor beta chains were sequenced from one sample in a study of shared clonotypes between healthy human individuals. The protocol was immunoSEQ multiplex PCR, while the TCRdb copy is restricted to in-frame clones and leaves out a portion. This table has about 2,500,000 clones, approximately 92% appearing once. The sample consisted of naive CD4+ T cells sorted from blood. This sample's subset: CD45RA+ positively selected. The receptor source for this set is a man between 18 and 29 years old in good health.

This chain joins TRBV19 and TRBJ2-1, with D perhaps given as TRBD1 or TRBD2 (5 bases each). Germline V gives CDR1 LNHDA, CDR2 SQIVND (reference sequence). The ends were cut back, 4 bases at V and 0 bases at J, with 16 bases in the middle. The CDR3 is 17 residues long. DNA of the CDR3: TGTGCCAGTAGTAGCCCGCCGGGACGGAGCTCCTACAATGAGCAGTTCTTC. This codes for CASSSPPGRSSYNEQFF.

CDR3 loop: CASSYLGQGITDTQYF. CDR3 coding DNA: TGTGCCAGCAGTTACCTCGGACAGGGGATCACAGATACGCAGTATTTT. This chain links TRBV28 with TRBJ2-3; 9 nucleotides align to TRBD1. This CDR3 is 16 amino acids long. Trimming at V came to 4 bases and at J to 2 bases, leaving 7 bases not matched to a gene. The germline CDR1 and CDR2 sequences are MDHEN and SYDVKM.

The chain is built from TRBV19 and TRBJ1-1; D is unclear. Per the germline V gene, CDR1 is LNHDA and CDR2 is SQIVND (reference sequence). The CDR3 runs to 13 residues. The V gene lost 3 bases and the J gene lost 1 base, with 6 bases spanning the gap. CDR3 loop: CASSIMGNTEAFF. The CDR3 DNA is TGTGCCAGTAGTATTATGGGGAACACTGAAGCTTTCTTT.

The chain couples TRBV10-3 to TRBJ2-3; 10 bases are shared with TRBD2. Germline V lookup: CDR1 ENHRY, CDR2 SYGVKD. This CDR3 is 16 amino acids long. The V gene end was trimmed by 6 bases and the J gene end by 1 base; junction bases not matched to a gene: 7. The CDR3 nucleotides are TGTGCCATCAGGGACTCAGCGGGAGGGGGCACAGATACGCAGTATTTT. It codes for CAIRDSAGGGTDTQYF.

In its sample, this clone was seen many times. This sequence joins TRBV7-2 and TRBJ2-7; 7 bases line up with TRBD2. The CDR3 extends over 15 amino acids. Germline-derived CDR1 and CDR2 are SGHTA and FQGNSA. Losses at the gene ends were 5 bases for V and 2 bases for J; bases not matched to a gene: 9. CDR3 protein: CASSPWRGRTYEQYF. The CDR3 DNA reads TGTGCCAGCAGCCCTTGGCGGGGGAGGACCTACGAGCAGTACTTC.